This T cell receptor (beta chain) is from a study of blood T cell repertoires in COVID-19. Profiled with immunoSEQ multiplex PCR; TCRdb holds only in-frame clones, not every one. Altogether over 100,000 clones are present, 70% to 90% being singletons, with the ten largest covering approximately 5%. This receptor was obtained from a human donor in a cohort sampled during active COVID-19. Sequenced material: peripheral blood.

The CDR3, as DNA: TGTGCCAGCTCACCATTCTCTACCGGGGAGCTGTTTTTT. Encoded protein: CASSPFSTGELFF. J is TRBJ2-2 and V is TRBV18, with D hard to call. With 2 bases removed from V and 5 bases from J, the gap between germline ends came to 6 bases. This CDR3 spans 13 amino acids. Looked up from germline, CDR1 is KGHSH and CDR2 is LQKENI. The full variable domain, rest sourced from reference TRBV18 and TRBJ2-2, is NAGVMQNPRHLVRRRGQEARLRCSPMKGHSHVYWYRQLPEEGLKFMVYLQKENIIDESGMPKERFSAEFPKEGPSILRIQQVVRGDSAAYFCASSPFSTGELFFGEGSRLTVL.